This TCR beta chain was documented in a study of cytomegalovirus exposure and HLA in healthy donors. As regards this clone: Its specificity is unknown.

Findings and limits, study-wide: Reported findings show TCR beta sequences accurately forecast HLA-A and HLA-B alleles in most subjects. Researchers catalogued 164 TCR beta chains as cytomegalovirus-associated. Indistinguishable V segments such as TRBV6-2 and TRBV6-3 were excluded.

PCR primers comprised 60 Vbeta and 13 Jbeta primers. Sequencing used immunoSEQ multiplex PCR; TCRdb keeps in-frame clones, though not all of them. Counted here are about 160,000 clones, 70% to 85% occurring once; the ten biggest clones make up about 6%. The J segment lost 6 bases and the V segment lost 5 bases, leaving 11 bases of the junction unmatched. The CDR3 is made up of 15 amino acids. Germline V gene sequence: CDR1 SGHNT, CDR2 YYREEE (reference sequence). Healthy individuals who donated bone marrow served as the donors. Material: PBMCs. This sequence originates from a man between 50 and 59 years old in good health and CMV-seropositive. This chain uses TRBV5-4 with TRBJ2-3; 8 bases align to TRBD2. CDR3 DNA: TGTGCCAGCAGGGTCTTTGGACTAGCTGAGGATACGCAGTATTTT. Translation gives CASRVFGLAEDTQYF. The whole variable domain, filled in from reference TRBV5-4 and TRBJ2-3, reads ETGVTQSPTHLIKTRGQQVTLRCSSQSGHNTVSWYQQALGQGPQFIFQYYREEENGRGNFPPRFSGLQFPNYSSELNVNALELDDSALYLCASRVFGLAEDTQYFGPGTRLTVL.